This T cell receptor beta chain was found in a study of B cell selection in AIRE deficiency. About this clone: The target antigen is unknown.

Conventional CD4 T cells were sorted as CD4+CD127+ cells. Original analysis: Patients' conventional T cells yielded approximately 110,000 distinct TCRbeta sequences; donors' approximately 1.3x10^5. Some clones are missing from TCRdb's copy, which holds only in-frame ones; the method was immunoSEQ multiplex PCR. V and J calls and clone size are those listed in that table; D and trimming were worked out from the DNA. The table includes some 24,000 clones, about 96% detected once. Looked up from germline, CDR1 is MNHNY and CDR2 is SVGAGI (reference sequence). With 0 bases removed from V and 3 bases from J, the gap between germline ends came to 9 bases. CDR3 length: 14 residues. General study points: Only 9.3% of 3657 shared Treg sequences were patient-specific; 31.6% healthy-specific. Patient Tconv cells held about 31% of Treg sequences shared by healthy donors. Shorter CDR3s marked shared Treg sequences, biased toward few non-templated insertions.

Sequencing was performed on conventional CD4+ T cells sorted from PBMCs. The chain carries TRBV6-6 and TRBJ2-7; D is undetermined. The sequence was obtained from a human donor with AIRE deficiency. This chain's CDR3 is CASSYSTVYYEQYF. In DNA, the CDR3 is TGTGCCAGCAGTTACTCAACAGTTTACTACGAGCAGTACTTC.